Presented here are 29 T cell receptor beta chains from one specimen sequenced in a study of OX40 agonist ivuxolimab in advanced cancers. Clones were read by immunoSEQ multiplex PCR, and TCRdb kept only the in-frame ones, dropping some. The repertoire has just under 100,000 clones, around 94% of them found once; the top ten carry around 0.17%. Sample: CD4+ or CD8+ T cells sorted from blood, taken in a trial of the OX40 agonist ivuxolimab. Receptor source: an adult with an advanced solid tumor such as melanoma, head and neck, liver or kidney cancer.

The rearrangement uses TRBV19 and TRBJ1-6; tentatively, D is TRBD1 (5 bases). V lost 1 base and J lost 6, with 10 bases in between. The CDR3 has 15 residues. Germline CDR1 is LNHDA and CDR2 is SQIVND (reference sequence). The chain's CDR3 is CASSIGTGANSPLHF. The DNA for the CDR3 is TGTGCCAGTAGTATAGGAACAGGAGCTAATTCACCCCTCCACTTT.

The CDR3 sequence is CASSQPGRSGEQYF. CDR3 DNA: TGCGCCAGCAGCCAACCGGGGCGGTCTGGCGAGCAGTACTTC. The J gene is TRBJ2-7, the V gene TRBV4-3, with D perhaps assigned TRBD1 or TRBD2 (5 bases each). The ends were cut back, 2 bases at V and 6 bases at J, with 14 bases in the middle. CDR1 and CDR2 (germline): LGHNA, YSLEER. The CDR3 runs to 14 residues.

Concerning this clone itself: Other DNA sequences from this sample encode an identical CDR3 as well. This chain connects TRBV27 to TRBJ1-1; 7 bases align to TRBD1. The V gene's germline CDR1 is MNHEY and CDR2 SMNVEV (reference sequence). Trimming at V came to 7 bases and at J to 1 base, leaving 6 bases not matched to a gene. The CDR3 is 14 residues long. CDR3: CASNRQGPNTEAFF. CDR3 nucleotide sequence: TGTGCCAGCAACCGACAGGGACCGAACACTGAAGCTTTCTTT.

The chain combines TRBV30 with TRBJ2-5; TRBD2 agrees at 8 bases. The junction had 9 bases not matched to a gene; V was cut back by 8 bases and J by 4 bases. The CDR3 is 13 amino acids. The germline CDR1 and CDR2 sequences are GTSNPN and SVGIG (reference sequence). The CDR3 protein is CAGQRERRETQYF. The CDR3 DNA sequence: TGTGCCGGCCAGCGGGAGCGTAGAGAGACCCAGTACTTC.

This clone was recorded once. This rearrangement joins TRBV15 to TRBJ1-3; no reliable D call. With 4 bases removed from V and 2 bases from J, the gap between germline ends came to 9 bases. Germline V gene data show CDR1 as LNHNV and CDR2 as YYDKDF (reference sequence). This CDR3 comprises 14 residues. The CDR3 DNA reads TGTGCCACCAGCACACTATCAACTGGAAACACCATATATTTT. Translation: CATSTLSTGNTIYF.

The gene calls are TRBV25-1 and TRBJ2-3; a possible D gene is TRBD2 (5 bases). V was cut by 5 bases and J by 2 bases, with 11 bases left in between. CDR3 length: 14 residues. The germline CDR1 and CDR2 sequences are MGHDK and SYGVNS. CDR3 in DNA: TGTGCCAGCAGTCCGGGATTTACCACAGATACGCAGTATTTT. Translated, it gives CASSPGFTTDTQYF.

This chain connects TRBV23-1 to TRBJ2-7; the match to TRBD1 covers 9 bases. TRBV23-1 is an open reading frame, and its role is uncertain. This CDR3 has 14 residues. The trim removed 7 bases at V and 3 bases at J, leaving 7 bases unmatched. CDR3: CASTRTGACYEQYF. The CDR3 coding sequence is TGCGCCAGCACCCGGACAGGGGCCTGCTACGAGCAGTACTTC.

The chain couples TRBV27 to TRBJ2-3; 8 bases align to TRBD1. V shed 4 bases and J 2 bases; nucleotides not matched to a gene: 2. Germline assignment: CDR1 MNHEY and CDR2 SMNVEV (reference sequence). This CDR3 has 14 amino acids. CDR3 nucleotide sequence: TGTGCCAGCAGTTGGACAGGGAACACAGATACGCAGTATTTT. Its translation is CASSWTGNTDTQYF.

The chain couples TRBV9 to TRBJ2-7; 9 nucleotides line up with TRBD2. Looked up from germline, CDR1 is SGDLS and CDR2 is YYNGEE. The CDR3 is 16 residues long. With 4 bases clipped from V and 3 bases from J, the junction kept 11 bases outside the gene matches. The DNA of the CDR3 is TGTGCCAGCAGCCAAGGGGGGCTAGCGGGGATCTACGAGCAGTACTTC. This sequence encodes CASSQGGLAGIYEQYF.

V gene TRBV5-1 combines with J gene TRBJ1-2; D unclear. This CDR3 has 15 residues. V was pared by 4 bases and J by 1 base, with 14 bases between. Germline CDR1 is SGHRS and CDR2 is YFSETQ. Written as DNA, the CDR3 is TGCGCCAGCAGCCTCCTGGGCCCGGTTAACTATGGCTACACCTTC. The encoded protein is CASSLLGPVNYGYTF.

The chain carries TRBV30 and TRBJ1-5; the match to TRBD1 covers 8 bases. The J segment lost 7 bases and the V segment lost 2 bases, leaving 7 bases of the junction unmatched. The germline V gene has CDR1 GTSNPN and CDR2 SVGIG (reference sequence). This CDR3 spans 14 amino acids. CDR3 DNA: TGTGCCTGGAGTCGAGGACAGGGTGGACAGCCCCAGCATTTT. Amino acids: CAWSRGQGGQPQHF.

This clone showed up just once. V is TRBV6-5 and J is TRBJ1-1; D is unclear. V was cut by 2 bases and J by 2 bases, with 12 bases left in between. CDR1 and CDR2 (germline): MNHEY, SVGAGI. CDR3 length: 15 residues. In nucleotides, the CDR3 is TGTGCCAGCAGTTACGGCCGGGAAGGAAACACTGAAGCTTTCTTT. This sequence encodes CASSYGREGNTEAFF.

The rearrangement links TRBV11-2 to TRBJ2-4; D is possibly TRBD1 (6 bases). The germline V gene has CDR1 SGHAT and CDR2 FQNNGV. The CDR3 has 14 amino acids. V lost 7 bases and J 4 bases, leaving 14 bases between the germline ends. The CDR3, as DNA: TGTGCCAGCAACGACGACAGGTCGAAAAACATTCAGTACTTC. It translates to CASNDDRSKNIQYF.

The chain carries TRBV6-5 and TRBJ1-5; 8 nucleotides align to TRBD1. V shed 5 bases and J 7 bases; nucleotides not matched to a gene: 1. CDR3 length: 12 residues. Germline CDR1 is MNHEY and CDR2 is SVGAGI. CDR3 sequence reads: CASSTGGQPQHF. CDR3 DNA sequence: TGTGCCAGCAGTACAGGGGGACAGCCCCAGCATTTT.

The chain couples TRBV7-9 to TRBJ2-5; no firm D call. The CDR3 length is 13 residues. V lost 5 bases and J 5 bases, leaving 12 bases between the germline ends. Germline assignment: CDR1 SEHNR and CDR2 FQNEAQ (reference sequence). CDR3 region: CASSPQRPETQYF. The CDR3 DNA follows: TGTGCCAGCAGCCCCCAACGGCCTGAGACCCAGTACTTC. The entire variable domain, with the rest obtained from reference TRBV7-9 and TRBJ2-5, is as follows: DTGVSQNPRHKITKRGQNVTFRCDPISEHNRLYWYRQTLGQGPEFLTYFQNEAQLEKSRLLSDRFSAERPKGSFSTLEIQRTEQGDSAMYLCASSPQRPETQYFGPGTRLLVL.

The chain is built from TRBV11-2 and TRBJ1-5, with 10 bases identical to TRBD1. The trim removed 1 base at V and 6 bases at J, leaving 9 bases unmatched. Germline V gene sequence: CDR1 SGHAT, CDR2 FQNNGV. CDR3 length equals 17 residues. The CDR3 DNA is TGTGCCAGCAGCTTAGTTGGCGGGACAGGGGTAGGTCAGCCCCAGCATTTT. Protein sequence: CASSLVGGTGVGQPQHF.

This clone was seen only once. This sequence joins TRBV21-1 and TRBJ2-7. TRBV21-1 is recorded as a pseudogene. The CDR3 runs 13 residues. CDR3 nucleotide sequence: TGTGCCACCCCCCCCACCAGCACCTACGAGCAGTACTTC. This gives the protein CATPPTSTYEQYF.

This clone has just one count. The chain joins TRBV7-9 to TRBJ1-2; 9 bases are shared with TRBD1. This CDR3 is built from 17 residues. V was clipped by 1 base and J by 2 bases; unmatched bases: 8. Germline V CDR1 and CDR2: SEHNR, FQNEAQ (reference sequence). This chain's CDR3 is CASSLDGGTGINYGYTF. CDR3 in DNA: TGTGCCAGCAGCTTAGATGGGGGGACAGGGATAAACTATGGCTACACCTTC.

This rearrangement joins TRBV7-9 to TRBJ2-3; 14 bases line up with TRBD2. Germline CDR1 and CDR2: SEHNR and FQNEAQ (reference sequence). The CDR3 totals 19 residues. V was pared by 4 bases and J by 3 bases, with 12 bases of the junction left unmatched. The CDR3 DNA is TGTGCCAGCAGCTCTTCCGGGACTAGCGGGAGCGGGTTGACAGATACGCAGTATTTT. Amino acid sequence: CASSSSGTSGSGLTDTQYF.

The rearrangement links TRBV7-9 to TRBJ1-4; D may be TRBD1 (5 bases). V was shortened by 5 bases and J by 0 bases, with 16 bases between the two germline ends. Germline loops: CDR1 SEHNR, CDR2 FQNEAQ (reference sequence). This CDR3 spans 17 amino acids. In DNA form, the CDR3 reads TGTGCCAGCAGCCCCTCAGGGACCCTTGCAACTAATGAAAAACTGTTTTTT. Translating it yields CASSPSGTLATNEKLFF.

The rearrangement links TRBV19 to TRBJ2-2; D uncertain. V was cut by 2 bases and J by 1 base, with 5 bases left in between. Germline CDR1 LNHDA, CDR2 SQIVND (reference sequence). The CDR3 has 14 residues. The CDR3 spells CASSIIENTGELFF. Written as DNA, the CDR3 is TGTGCCAGTAGTATAATTGAGAACACCGGGGAGCTGTTTTTT.

The chain recombines TRBV7-2 with TRBJ2-7, with D unclear. CDR1 is SGHTA and CDR2 is FQGNSA in the germline V gene. The CDR3 extends over 15 amino acids. The V end was cut by 4 bases, the J end by 0 bases, with 13 bases between. CDR3 DNA: TGTGCCAGCAGCTCTGTGGTAGGCATCTCCTACGAGCAGTACTTC. Amino acid sequence: CASSSVVGISYEQYF.

The chain joins TRBV5-1 to TRBJ2-1; 16 nucleotides line up with TRBD2. The ends lost 2 bases at V and 8 bases at J; junction bases unmatched: 7. CDR1 is SGHRS and CDR2 is YFSETQ in the germline V gene. The CDR3 loop spans 17 amino acids. CDR3 protein: CASSFSGTSGRAYEQFF. In DNA, the CDR3 is TGCGCCAGCAGCTTTTCCGGGACTAGCGGGAGGGCCTATGAGCAGTTCTTC.

V gene TRBV6-5 combines with J gene TRBJ1-1; D is perhaps TRBD1 (6 bases). The germline V gene has CDR1 MNHEY and CDR2 SVGAGI. CDR3 length equals 15 residues. Trimming left V 0 bases short and J 3 bases short, with 11 bases between. The CDR3 DNA reads TGTGCCAGCAGTTACTCAGGGGGGCGAGACACTGAAGCTTTCTTT. Translating gives CASSYSGGRDTEAFF.

V gene TRBV7-6 combines with J gene TRBJ2-3; D is possibly TRBD1 (5 bases). The CDR3 runs 16 residues. V gave up 2 bases and J gave up 3 bases, with 15 bases separating them. Germline V gene data show CDR1 as SGHVS and CDR2 as FNYEAQ. The CDR3 DNA is TGTGCCAGCAGCTTAAGACAGCCCGCCGGGACAGATACGCAGTATTTT. This translates into CASSLRQPAGTDTQYF. Variable domain in full (rest from reference TRBV7-6 and TRBJ2-3): GAGVSQSPRYKVTKRGQDVALRCDPISGHVSLYWYRQALGQGPEFLTYFNYEAQQDKSGLPNDRFSAERPEGSISTLTIQRTEQRDSAMYRCASSLRQPAGTDTQYFGPGTRLTVL.

The chain carries TRBV27 and TRBJ1-2; 9 bases match TRBD1. CDR3 length equals 13 residues. Trimming cost V 4 bases and J 8 bases; bases outside gene matches: 5. Germline CDR1 and CDR2: MNHEY and SMNVEV (reference sequence). CDR3 DNA: TGTGCCAGCAGTTCTCGGACAGGGGTCGGCTACACCTTC. This encodes CASSSRTGVGYTF.

This clone was counted only a few times. The CDR3 region has the DNA TGTGCCAGCAGCTTGGGAAGCCCTGAAGCTTTCTTT. It codes for CASSLGSPEAFF. V usage is TRBV7-9 and J usage is TRBJ1-1; D call uncertain. CDR1 and CDR2 (germline): SEHNR, FQNEAQ (reference sequence). CDR3 length equals 12 residues. V lost 3 bases and J lost 6, with 8 bases in between. Full variable domain (outside the CDR3, taken from reference TRBV7-9 and TRBJ1-1): DTGVSQNPRHKITKRGQNVTFRCDPISEHNRLYWYRQTLGQGPEFLTYFQNEAQLEKSRLLSDRFSAERPKGSFSTLEIQRTEQGDSAMYLCASSLGSPEAFFGQGTRLTVV.

The chain carries TRBV21-1 and TRBJ1-3; the table names TRBD1, a call not compared with the DNA. TRBV21-1 has pseudogene status. The CDR3 loop spans 16 amino acids. The CDR3 loop reads CASSTEDRDSGNTIYF. The CDR3 DNA is TGTGCCAGCAGCACGGAGGACAGAGATTCTGGAAACACCATATATTTT.

The CDR3 DNA follows: TGTGCCAGCAGCTCCGGGGGGGCTGGAGCCGGGGAGCTGTTTTTT. Translating it yields CASSSGGAGAGELFF. The chain employs TRBV7-2 and TRBJ2-2, with TRBD2 matching over 8 bases. This CDR3 has 15 residues. Trimming took 4 bases from V and 6 from J; bases not matched to a gene: 7. Germline assignment: CDR1 SGHTA and CDR2 FQGNSA.